The clone carrying this T cell receptor (beta chain) was seen more than once but under ten times. This entry is derived from a study of Graves' ophthalmopathy and Graves' hyperthyroidism. Enrollment excluded any patients with other autoimmune diseases, uncontrolled infections, pregnancy or lactation. CDR1 MNHEY and CDR2 SVGAGI come from the germline V gene. The CDR3 runs 16 residues. Trimming stripped 5 bases from V and 2 bases from J, with 16 bases between. Amplification of the TCR beta CDR3 regions used RNA transcripts (as template). In the first round, RT-PCR was carried out with HTBI primers, and a multiplex PCR formed the second round. One entry per CDR3 protein results from TCRdb running MiXCR on the multiplex PCR reads. In the table there are around 520,000 distinct CDR3 sequences, roughly 40% of which are singletons.

Sequenced sample: peripheral blood or thyroid tissue (not recorded which). The chain combines TRBV6-5 with TRBJ1-3; D may be TRBD1 (5 bases). This receptor was taken from an adult man with Graves' hyperthyroidism. The CDR3 reads CASSPGHPGAGNTIYF. CDR3 DNA: TGTGCCAGCAGTCCCGGCCATCCGGGGGCTGGAAACACCATATATTTT.